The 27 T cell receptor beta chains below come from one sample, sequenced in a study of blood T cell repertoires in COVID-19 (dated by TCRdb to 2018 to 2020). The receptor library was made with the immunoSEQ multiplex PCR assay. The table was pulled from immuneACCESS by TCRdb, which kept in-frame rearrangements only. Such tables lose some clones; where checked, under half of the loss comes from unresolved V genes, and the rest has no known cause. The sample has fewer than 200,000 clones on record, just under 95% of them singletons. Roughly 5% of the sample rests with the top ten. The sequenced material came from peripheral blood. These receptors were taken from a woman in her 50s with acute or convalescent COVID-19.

The CDR3 spells CASSGVSGKGNTEAFF. CDR3 nucleotides: TGTGCCAGCAGCGGGGTATCGGGGAAAGGGAACACTGAAGCTTTCTTT. The chain carries TRBV5-4 and TRBJ1-1; D ambiguous. V was cut by 4 bases and J by 1 base, with 17 bases left in between. The CDR3 runs to 16 residues. Germline V gene lookup returns CDR1 SGHNT and CDR2 YYREEE (reference sequence).

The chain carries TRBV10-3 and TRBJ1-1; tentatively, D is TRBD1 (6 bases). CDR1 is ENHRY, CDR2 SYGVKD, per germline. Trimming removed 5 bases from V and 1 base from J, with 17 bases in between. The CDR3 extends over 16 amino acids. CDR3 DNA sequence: TGTGCCATCAGTAGGGACATCCCTGGCGGGAACACTGAAGCTTTCTTT. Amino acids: CAISRDIPGGNTEAFF.

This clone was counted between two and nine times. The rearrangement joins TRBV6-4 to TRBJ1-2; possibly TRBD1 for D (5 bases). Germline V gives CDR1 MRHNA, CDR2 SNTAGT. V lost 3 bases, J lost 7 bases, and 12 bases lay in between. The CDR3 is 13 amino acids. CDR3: CASSELAGGGYTF. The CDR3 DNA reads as TGTGCCAGCAGTGAACTAGCCGGGGGTGGCTACACCTTC.

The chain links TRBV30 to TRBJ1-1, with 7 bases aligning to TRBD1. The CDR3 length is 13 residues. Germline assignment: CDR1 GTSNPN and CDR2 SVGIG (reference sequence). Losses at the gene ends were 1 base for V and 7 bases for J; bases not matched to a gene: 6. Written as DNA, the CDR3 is TGTGCCTGGAGTGGCAGGGGGAAAATTGAAGCTTTCTTT. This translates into CAWSGRGKIEAFF. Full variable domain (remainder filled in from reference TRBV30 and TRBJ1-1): SQTIHQWPATLVQPVGSPLSLECTVEGTSNPNLYWYRQAAGRGLQLLFYSVGIGQISSEVPQNLSASRPQDRQFILSSKKLLLSDSGFYLCAWSGRGKIEAFFGQGTRLTVV.

CDR3 nucleotide sequence: TGTGCCAGCAGCTTAGTGTGGGACAGGGCTGGCAATCAGCCCCAGCATTTT. Encoded protein: CASSLVWDRAGNQPQHF. The chain joins TRBV7-2 to TRBJ1-5, with 9 bases lining up with TRBD1. V dropped 1 base and J dropped 2; count of bases not matched to a gene: 6. The germline V gene encodes CDR1 SGHTA and CDR2 FQGNSA. The CDR3 is 17 residues long.

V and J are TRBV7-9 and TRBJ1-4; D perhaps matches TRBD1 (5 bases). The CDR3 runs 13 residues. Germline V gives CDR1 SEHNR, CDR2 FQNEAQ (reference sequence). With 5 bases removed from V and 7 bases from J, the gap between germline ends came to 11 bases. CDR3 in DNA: TGTGCCAGCAGCCCCGGGGGTTCTGAAAAACTGTTTTTT. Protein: CASSPGGSEKLFF.

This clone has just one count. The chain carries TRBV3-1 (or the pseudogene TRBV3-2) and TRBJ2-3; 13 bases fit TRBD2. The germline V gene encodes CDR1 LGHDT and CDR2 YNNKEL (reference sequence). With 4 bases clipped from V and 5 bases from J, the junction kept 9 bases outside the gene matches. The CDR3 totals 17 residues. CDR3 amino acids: CASSLFDRLAGGDTQYF. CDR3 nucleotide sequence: TGTGCCAGCAGCCTTTTCGATCGACTAGCGGGGGGAGATACGCAGTATTTT.

In DNA, the CDR3 is TGTGCCAGCAGTTTAGGGCTTCCCTACGAGCAGTACTTC. It specifies CASSLGLPYEQYF. The V call is TRBV27, the J call TRBJ2-7; D gene unclear. The CDR3 is made up of 13 amino acids. Germline V gene data show CDR1 as MNHEY and CDR2 as SMNVEV (reference sequence). The germline V and J ends were trimmed by 2 bases and 2 bases, with 7 bases remaining between them.

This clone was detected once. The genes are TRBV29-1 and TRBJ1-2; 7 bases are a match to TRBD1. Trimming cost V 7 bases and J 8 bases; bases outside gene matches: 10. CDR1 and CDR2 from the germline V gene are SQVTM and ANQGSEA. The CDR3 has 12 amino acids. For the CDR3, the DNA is TGCAGCGGTATAGGGGGCGCGGGAGGCTACACCTTC. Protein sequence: CSGIGGAGGYTF.

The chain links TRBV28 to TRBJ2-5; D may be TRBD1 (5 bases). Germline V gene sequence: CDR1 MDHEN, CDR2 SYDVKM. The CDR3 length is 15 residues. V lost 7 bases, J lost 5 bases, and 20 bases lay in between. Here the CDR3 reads CASNSRKGNRETQYF. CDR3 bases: TGTGCCAGCAATTCCAGAAAGGGGAACAGGGAGACCCAGTACTTC.

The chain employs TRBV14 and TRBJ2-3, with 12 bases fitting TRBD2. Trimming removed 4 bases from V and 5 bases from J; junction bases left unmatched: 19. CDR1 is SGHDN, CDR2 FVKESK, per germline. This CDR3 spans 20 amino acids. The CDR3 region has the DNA TGTGCCAGCAGCCCCAAGATCGCTTCCCGACTAGCGGGAGTGGGAGATACGCAGTATTTT. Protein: CASSPKIASRLAGVGDTQYF.

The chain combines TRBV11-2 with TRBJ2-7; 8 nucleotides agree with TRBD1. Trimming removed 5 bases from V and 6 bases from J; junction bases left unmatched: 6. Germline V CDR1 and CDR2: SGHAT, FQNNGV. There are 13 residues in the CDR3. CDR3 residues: CASSVSGQAEQYF. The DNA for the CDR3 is TGTGCCAGCAGCGTGTCGGGACAGGCCGAGCAGTACTTC.

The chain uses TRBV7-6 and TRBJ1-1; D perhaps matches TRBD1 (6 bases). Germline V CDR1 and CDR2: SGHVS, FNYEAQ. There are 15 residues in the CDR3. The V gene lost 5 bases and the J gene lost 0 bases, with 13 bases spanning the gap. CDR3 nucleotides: TGTGCCAGCAGCCCCGGGGGGGCAGTGAACACTGAAGCTTTCTTT. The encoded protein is CASSPGGAVNTEAFF.

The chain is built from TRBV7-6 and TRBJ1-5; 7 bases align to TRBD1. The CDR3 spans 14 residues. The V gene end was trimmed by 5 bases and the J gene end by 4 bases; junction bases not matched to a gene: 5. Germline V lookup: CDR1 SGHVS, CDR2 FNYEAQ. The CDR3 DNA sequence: TGTGCCAGCAGCCTTGGGACAGAGAATCAGCCCCAGCATTTT. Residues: CASSLGTENQPQHF.

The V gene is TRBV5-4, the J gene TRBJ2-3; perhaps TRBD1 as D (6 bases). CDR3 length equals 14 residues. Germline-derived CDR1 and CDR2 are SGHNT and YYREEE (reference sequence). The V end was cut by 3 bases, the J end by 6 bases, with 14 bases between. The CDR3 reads CASSSITGTDTQYF. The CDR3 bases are TGTGCCAGCAGCTCCATTACAGGGACCGATACGCAGTATTTT.

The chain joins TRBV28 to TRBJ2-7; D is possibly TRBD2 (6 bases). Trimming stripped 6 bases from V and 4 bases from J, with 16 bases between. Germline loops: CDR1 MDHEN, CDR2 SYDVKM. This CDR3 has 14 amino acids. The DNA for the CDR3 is TGTGCCAGCAGGACCGGGACTCCTAATTACGAGCAGTACTTC. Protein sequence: CASRTGTPNYEQYF.

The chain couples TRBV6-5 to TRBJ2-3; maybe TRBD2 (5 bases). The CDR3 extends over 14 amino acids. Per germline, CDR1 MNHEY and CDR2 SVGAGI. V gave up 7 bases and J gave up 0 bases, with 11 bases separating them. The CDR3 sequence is CASKSGGSTDTQYF. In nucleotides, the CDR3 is TGTGCCAGCAAATCCGGCGGGAGCACAGATACGCAGTATTTT.

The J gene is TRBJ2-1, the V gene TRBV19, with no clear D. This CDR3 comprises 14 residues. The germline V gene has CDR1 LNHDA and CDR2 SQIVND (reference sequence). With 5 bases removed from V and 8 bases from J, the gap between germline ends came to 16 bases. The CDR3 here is CASSETSSSHEQFF. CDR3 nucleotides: TGTGCCAGTAGTGAGACCTCTAGTTCCCATGAGCAGTTCTTC.

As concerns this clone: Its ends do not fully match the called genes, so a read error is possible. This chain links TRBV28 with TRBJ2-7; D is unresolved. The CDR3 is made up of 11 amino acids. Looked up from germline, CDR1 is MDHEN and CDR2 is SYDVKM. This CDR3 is CASSIGREASF. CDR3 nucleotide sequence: TGTGCCAGCAGTATCGGCCGTGAGGCGAGCTTC.

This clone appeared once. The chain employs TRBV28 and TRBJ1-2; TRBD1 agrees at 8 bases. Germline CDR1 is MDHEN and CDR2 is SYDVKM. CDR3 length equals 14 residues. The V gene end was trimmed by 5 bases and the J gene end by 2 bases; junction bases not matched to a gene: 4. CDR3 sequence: CASSRTGQNYGYTF. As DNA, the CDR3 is TGTGCCAGCAGTCGGACAGGGCAAAACTATGGCTACACCTTC.

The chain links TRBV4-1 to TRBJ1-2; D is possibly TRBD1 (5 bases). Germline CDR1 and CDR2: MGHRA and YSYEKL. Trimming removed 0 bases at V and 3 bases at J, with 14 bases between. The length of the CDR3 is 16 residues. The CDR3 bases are TGCGCCAGCAGCCAAGATAGGGGCAATGATTACTATGGCTACACCTTC. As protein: CASSQDRGNDYYGYTF.

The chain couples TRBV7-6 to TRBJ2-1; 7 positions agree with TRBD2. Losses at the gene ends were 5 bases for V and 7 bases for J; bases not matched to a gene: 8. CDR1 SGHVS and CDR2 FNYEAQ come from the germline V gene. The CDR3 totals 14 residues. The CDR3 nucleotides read TGTGCCAGCAGCCCTGGGAGGGATTCAAATGAGCAGTTCTTC. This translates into CASSPGRDSNEQFF.

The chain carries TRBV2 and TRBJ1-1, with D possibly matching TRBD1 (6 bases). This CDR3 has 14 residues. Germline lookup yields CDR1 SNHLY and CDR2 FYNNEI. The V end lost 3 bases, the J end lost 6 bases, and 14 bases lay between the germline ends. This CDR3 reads CASSDYRDGAEAFF. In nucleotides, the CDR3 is TGTGCCAGCAGTGACTACAGGGACGGGGCTGAAGCTTTCTTT.

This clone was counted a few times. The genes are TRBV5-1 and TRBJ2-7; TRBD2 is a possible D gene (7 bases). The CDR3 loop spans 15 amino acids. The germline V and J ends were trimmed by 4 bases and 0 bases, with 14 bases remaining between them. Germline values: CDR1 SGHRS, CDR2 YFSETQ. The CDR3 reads CASSPRGAGSYEQYF. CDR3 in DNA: TGCGCCAGCAGCCCCCGGGGGGCAGGCTCCTACGAGCAGTACTTC.

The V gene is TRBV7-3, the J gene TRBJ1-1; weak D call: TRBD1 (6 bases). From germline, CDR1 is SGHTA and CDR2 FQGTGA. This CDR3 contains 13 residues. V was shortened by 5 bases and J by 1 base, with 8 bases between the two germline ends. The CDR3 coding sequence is TGTGCCAGCAGCAAGGACAGGAACACTGAAGCTTTCTTT. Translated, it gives CASSKDRNTEAFF.

The CDR3 is CASTAGTGLSSYNEQFF. The CDR3 nucleotides are TGTGCCAGCACCGCCGGGACAGGGTTAAGCTCCTACAATGAGCAGTTCTTC. The chain carries TRBV2 and TRBJ2-1; 9 bases line up with TRBD1. The CDR3 spans 17 residues. The J segment lost 0 bases and the V segment lost 7 bases, leaving 10 bases of the junction unmatched. The germline gives CDR1 SNHLY, CDR2 FYNNEI.

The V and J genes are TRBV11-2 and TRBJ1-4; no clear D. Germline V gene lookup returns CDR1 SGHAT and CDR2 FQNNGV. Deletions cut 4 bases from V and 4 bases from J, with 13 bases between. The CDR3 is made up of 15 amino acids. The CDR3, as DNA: TGTGCCAGCAGCTCAATACAAGAATTTAATGAAAAACTGTTTTTT. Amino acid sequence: CASSSIQEFNEKLFF.